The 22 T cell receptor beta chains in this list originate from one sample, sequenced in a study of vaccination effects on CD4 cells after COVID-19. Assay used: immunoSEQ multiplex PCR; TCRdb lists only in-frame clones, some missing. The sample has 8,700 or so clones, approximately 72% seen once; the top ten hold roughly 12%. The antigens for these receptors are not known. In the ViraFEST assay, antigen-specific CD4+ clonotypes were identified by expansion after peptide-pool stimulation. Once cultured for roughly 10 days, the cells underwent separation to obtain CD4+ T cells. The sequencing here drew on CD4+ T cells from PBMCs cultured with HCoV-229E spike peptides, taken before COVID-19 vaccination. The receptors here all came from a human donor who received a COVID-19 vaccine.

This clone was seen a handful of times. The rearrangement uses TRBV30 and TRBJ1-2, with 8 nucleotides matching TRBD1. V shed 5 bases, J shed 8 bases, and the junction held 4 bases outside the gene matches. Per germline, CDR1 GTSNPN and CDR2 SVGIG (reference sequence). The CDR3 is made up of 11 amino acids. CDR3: CAWGPGGGYTF. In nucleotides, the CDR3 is TGTGCCTGGGGTCCAGGGGGCGGCTACACCTTC.

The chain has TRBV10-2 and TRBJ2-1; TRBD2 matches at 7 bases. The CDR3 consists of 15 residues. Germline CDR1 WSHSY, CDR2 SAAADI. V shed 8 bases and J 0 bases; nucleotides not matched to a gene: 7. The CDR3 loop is CASGVSSGSYNEQFF. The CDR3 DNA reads TGCGCCAGCGGAGTATCTAGCGGCTCCTACAATGAGCAGTTCTTC.

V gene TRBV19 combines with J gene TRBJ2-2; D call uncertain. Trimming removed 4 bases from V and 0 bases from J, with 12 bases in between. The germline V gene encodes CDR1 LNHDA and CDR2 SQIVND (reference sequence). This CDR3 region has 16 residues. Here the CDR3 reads CASSTQLYTNTGELFF. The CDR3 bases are TGTGCCAGTAGTACGCAGTTATATACGAACACCGGGGAGCTGTTTTTT.

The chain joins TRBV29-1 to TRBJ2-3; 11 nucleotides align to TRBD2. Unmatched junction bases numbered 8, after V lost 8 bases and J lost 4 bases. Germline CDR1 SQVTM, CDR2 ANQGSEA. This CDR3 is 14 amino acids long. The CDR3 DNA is TGCAGCAAATCCGGGACTAGCGGCGCAGATACGCAGTATTTT. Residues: CSKSGTSGADTQYF.

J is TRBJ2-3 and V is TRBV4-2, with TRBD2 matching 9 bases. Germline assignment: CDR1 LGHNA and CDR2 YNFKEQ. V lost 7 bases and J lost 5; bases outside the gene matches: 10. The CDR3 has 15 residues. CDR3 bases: TGTGCCAGCAACCCGATGACTAGCGGCGGAGATACGCAGTATTTT. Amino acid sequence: CASNPMTSGGDTQYF.

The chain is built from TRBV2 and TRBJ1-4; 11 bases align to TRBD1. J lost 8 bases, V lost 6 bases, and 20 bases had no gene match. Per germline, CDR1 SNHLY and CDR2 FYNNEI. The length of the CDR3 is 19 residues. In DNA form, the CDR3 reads TGTGCCAGCAGAGCTGTAACCGGAGGACAGGGGGCGTGGAGAGAAAAACTGTTTTTT. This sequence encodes CASRAVTGGQGAWREKLFF.

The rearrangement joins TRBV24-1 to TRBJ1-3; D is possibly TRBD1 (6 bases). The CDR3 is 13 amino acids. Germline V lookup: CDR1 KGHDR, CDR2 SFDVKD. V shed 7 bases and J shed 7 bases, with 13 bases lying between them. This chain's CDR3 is CATSGGPDNTIYF. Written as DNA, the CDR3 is TGTGCCACCAGCGGGGGCCCGGATAACACCATATATTTT.

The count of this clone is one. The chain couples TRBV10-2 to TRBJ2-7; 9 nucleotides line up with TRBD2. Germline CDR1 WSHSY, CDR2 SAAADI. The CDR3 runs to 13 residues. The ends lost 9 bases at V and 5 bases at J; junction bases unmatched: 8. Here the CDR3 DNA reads TGCGCCAGTGCGGGAGGGAGGGTCCACGAGCAGTACTTC. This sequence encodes CASAGGRVHEQYF.

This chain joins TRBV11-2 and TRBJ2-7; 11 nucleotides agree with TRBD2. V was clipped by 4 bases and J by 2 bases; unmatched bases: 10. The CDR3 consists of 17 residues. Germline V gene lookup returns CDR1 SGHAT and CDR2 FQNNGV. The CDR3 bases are TGTGCCAGCAGCTCCCGACTAGCGGGGACTAGTCCCTACGAGCAGTACTTC. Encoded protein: CASSSRLAGTSPYEQYF.

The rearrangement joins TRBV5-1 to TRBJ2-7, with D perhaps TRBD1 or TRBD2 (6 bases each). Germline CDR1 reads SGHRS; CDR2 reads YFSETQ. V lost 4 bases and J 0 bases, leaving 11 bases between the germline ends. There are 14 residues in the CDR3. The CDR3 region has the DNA TGCGCCAGCAGCCCACAGGGACTCTCCTACGAGCAGTACTTC. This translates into CASSPQGLSYEQYF.

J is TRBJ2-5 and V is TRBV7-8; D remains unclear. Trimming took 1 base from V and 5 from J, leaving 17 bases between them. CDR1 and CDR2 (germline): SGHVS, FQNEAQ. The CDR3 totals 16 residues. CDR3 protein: CASSLGSLGQWETQYF. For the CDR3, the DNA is TGTGCCAGCAGCTTAGGTTCTCTTGGCCAGTGGGAGACCCAGTACTTC.

CDR3 sequence reads: CSVWGSHGYTF. CDR3 sequence (DNA): TGCAGCGTTTGGGGGTCCCATGGCTACACCTTC. J is TRBJ1-2 and V is TRBV29-1; D may be TRBD1 (5 bases). Germline assignment: CDR1 SQVTM and CDR2 ANQGSEA. The CDR3 sequence is 11 residues long. V was trimmed by 5 bases and J by 6 bases, leaving 10 bases between them.

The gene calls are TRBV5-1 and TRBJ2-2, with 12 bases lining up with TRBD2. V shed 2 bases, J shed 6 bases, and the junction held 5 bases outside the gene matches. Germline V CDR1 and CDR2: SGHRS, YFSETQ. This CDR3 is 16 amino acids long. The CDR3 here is CASSFRGTSGSGELFF. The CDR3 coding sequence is TGCGCCAGCAGCTTTAGGGGGACTAGCGGGTCCGGGGAGCTGTTTTTT.

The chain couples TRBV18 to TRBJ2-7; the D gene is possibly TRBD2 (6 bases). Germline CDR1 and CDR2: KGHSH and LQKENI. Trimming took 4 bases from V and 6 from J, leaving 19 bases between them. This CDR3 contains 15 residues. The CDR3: CASSLNLATSGEQYF. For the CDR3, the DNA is TGTGCCAGCTCACTGAACCTAGCGACGAGCGGCGAGCAGTACTTC. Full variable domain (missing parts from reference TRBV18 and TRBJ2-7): NAGVMQNPRHLVRRRGQEARLRCSPMKGHSHVYWYRQLPEEGLKFMVYLQKENIIDESGMPKERFSAEFPKEGPSILRIQQVVRGDSAAYFCASSLNLATSGEQYFGPGTRLTVT.

CDR3 sequence reads: CASSRTEETQYF. CDR3 sequence (DNA): TGTGCCAGCAGCCGGACAGAAGAGACCCAGTACTTC. The J gene is TRBJ2-5, the V gene TRBV9; possibly TRBD1 for D (6 bases). The V and J ends lost 4 bases and 3 bases respectively, with 7 bases between them. The CDR3 covers 12 residues. Germline loops: CDR1 SGDLS, CDR2 YYNGEE.

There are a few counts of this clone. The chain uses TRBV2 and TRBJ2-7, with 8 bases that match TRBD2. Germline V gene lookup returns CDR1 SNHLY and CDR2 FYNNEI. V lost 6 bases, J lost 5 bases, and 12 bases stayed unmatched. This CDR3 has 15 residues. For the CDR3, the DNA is TGTGCCAGCAGACCCCGGGGAGCGGGAGACCACGAGCAGTACTTC. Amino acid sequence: CASRPRGAGDHEQYF. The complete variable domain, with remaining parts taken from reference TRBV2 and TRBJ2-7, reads EPEVTQTPSHQVTQMGQEVILRCVPISNHLYFYWYRQILGQKVEFLVSFYNNEISEKSEIFDDQFSVERPDGSNFTLKIRSTKLEDSAMYFCASRPRGAGDHEQYFGPGTRLTVT.

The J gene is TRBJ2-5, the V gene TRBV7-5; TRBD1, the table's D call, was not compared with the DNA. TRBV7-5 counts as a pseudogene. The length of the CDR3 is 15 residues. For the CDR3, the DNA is TGTGCCAGAAGCTTAGGTAAGGGGTCACAAGAGACCCAGTACTTC. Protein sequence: CARSLGKGSQETQYF.

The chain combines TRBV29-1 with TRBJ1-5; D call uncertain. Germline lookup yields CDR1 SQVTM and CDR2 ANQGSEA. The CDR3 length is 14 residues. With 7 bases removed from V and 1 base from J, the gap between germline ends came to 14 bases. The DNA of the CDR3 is TGCAGCGCTAAACTGGGTGGGAGCAATCAGCCCCAGCATTTT. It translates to CSAKLGGSNQPQHF.

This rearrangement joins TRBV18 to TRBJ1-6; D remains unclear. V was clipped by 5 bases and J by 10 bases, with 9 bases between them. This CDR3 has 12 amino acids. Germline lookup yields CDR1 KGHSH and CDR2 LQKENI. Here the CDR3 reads CASSELKSPLHF. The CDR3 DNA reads TGTGCCAGCTCAGAGTTAAAATCACCCCTCCACTTT.

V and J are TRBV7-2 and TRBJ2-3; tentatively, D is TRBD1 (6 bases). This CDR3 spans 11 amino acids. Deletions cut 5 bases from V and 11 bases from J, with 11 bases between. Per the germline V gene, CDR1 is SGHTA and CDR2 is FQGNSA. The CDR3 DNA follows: TGTGCCAGCAGCAGGGACATGGGGCAGTATTTT. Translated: CASSRDMGQYF.

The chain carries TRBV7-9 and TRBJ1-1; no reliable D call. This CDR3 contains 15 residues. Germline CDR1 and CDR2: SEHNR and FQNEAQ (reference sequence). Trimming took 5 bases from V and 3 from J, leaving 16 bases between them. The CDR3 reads CASSPRTLGYTEAFF. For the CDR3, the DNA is TGTGCCAGCAGCCCGAGGACCCTTGGCTACACTGAAGCTTTCTTT.

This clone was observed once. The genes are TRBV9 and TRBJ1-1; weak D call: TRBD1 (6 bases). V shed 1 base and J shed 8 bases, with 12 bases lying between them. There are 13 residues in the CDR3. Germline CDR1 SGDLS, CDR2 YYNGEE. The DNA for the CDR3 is TGTGCCAGCAGCGTAAACCGGGACAACGAAGCTTTCTTT. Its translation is CASSVNRDNEAFF.